This T cell receptor beta chain was obtained from a study of T-cell memory formation after mild COVID-19. Study in general: Largely donor-specific sequence clusters came from a couple of donors. Study-level results: Pre-infection memory already had some responding clones, implying cross-reactive memory joined. Among CD4+ contracting clones, most were CM and EM, and CD8+ ones EMRA.

This clonotype was picked up a small number of times. Its antigen is still unknown. With constant-segment primers, 5'RACE yielded cDNA libraries of TCR alpha and TCR beta that carried sample barcodes and UMIs. TCRdb redid the calling of the 5' RACE reads with MiXCR, one entry per CDR3 protein. The table includes roughly 550,000 distinct CDR3 sequences, approximately 20% detected once. The TCR originated in an adult woman who had mild COVID-19 (a few samples of this study predate the infection). Cell type and time point are not known. What was sequenced was PBMCs or a T cell subset sorted from them (not recorded which).

The CDR3 region is CASSLESGGYQPQHF. In DNA, the CDR3 is TGTGCCAGCAGCTTAGAATCAGGTGGATATCAGCCCCAGCATTTT. V gene TRBV11-2 combines with J gene TRBJ1-5, with D unclear. Between the trimmed V and J ends, which lost 0 bases and 5 bases, there was a span of 11 bases. Per the germline V gene, CDR1 is SGHAT and CDR2 is FQNNGV. The CDR3 loop spans 15 amino acids.